Each of the 27 T cell receptor beta chains below was sequenced from the same sample in a study of OX40 agonist ivuxolimab in advanced cancers. Produced via immunoSEQ multiplex PCR; TCRdb's table is partial and in-frame only. The table shows approximately 70,000 clones, with roughly 83% occurring only once. The material sequenced was CD4+ or CD8+ T cells sorted from blood, taken in a trial of the OX40 agonist ivuxolimab. These receptors all come from an adult with an advanced solid tumor such as melanoma, head and neck, liver or kidney cancer.

Of note for this clone: Different DNA sequences within this sample yield the same CDR3. The V call is TRBV28, the J call TRBJ1-5, with D maybe TRBD1 (5 bases). Germline V gene lookup returns CDR1 MDHEN and CDR2 SYDVKM. The length of the CDR3 is 15 residues. The V gene lost 6 bases and the J gene lost 8 bases, with 20 bases spanning the gap. CDR3 in amino acids: CASRPYRTSREPQHF. CDR3 bases: TGTGCCAGCAGACCGTACAGGACTTCGCGGGAGCCCCAGCATTTT.

This chain links TRBV7-8 with TRBJ1-5, with unresolved D. Germline values: CDR1 SGHVS, CDR2 FQNEAQ. V lost 1 base and J lost 7, with 5 bases in between. The CDR3 runs to 12 residues. CDR3 sequence (DNA): TGTGCCAGCAGCTTAGAGGGACAGCCCCAGCATTTT. Translation gives CASSLEGQPQHF.

This chain joins TRBV5-8 and TRBJ1-6; tentatively, D is TRBD1 (5 bases). Germline CDR1 and CDR2: SGHTS and YDEGEE. The CDR3 has 14 amino acids. Trimming shortened V by 5 bases and J by 7 bases, and 13 bases separated the two germline ends. CDR3 sequence: CASRVVQGNSPLHF. The CDR3 DNA reads TGTGCCAGCAGAGTGGTGCAGGGCAATTCACCCCTCCACTTT.

The rearrangement joins TRBV7-9 to TRBJ1-4; 7 positions agree with TRBD1. The CDR3 consists of 14 residues. Trimming at V came to 3 bases and at J to 8 bases, leaving 6 bases not matched to a gene. Looked up from germline, CDR1 is SEHNR and CDR2 is FQNEAQ (reference sequence). The CDR3 loop reads CASSLPRGREKLFF. The CDR3 DNA sequence: TGTGCCAGCAGCTTGCCCAGGGGGAGAGAAAAACTGTTTTTT. Looking up the rest from reference TRBV7-9 and TRBJ1-4 gives the full variable domain: DTGVSQNPRHKITKRGQNVTFRCDPISEHNRLYWYRQTLGQGPEFLTYFQNEAQLEKSRLLSDRFSAERPKGSFSTLEIQRTEQGDSAMYLCASSLPRGREKLFFGSGTQLSVL.

The V call is TRBV7-6, the J call TRBJ1-3; a weak D match, TRBD1 (5 bases). The V gene's germline CDR1 is SGHVS and CDR2 FNYEAQ. The V gene lost 2 bases and the J gene lost 6 bases, with 17 bases spanning the gap. The CDR3 spans 16 residues. CDR3 sequence: CASSLSRVEIANTIYF. The CDR3 region has the DNA TGTGCCAGCAGCTTATCCAGGGTCGAGATTGCAAACACCATATATTTT. Combining the CDR3 with reference TRBV7-6 and TRBJ1-3 gives the whole variable domain GAGVSQSPRYKVTKRGQDVALRCDPISGHVSLYWYRQALGQGPEFLTYFNYEAQQDKSGLPNDRFSAERPEGSISTLTIQRTEQRDSAMYRCASSLSRVEIANTIYFGEGSWLTVV.

This clone has more than one count but fewer than ten. This chain joins TRBV4-2 and TRBJ1-5; no firm D call. The germline V gene encodes CDR1 LGHNA and CDR2 YNFKEQ. Trimming took 0 bases from V and 4 from J, leaving 10 bases between them. This CDR3 comprises 15 residues. Here the CDR3 DNA reads TGTGCCAGCAGCCAAGATGGGCAGTGGAATCAGCCCCAGCATTTT. Translated, it gives CASSQDGQWNQPQHF.

The V and J genes are TRBV5-1 and TRBJ1-2; D unresolved. Germline lookup yields CDR1 SGHRS and CDR2 YFSETQ. Between the trimmed V and J ends, which lost 2 bases and 0 bases, there was a span of 8 bases. This CDR3 region has 14 residues. Here the CDR3 DNA reads TGCGCCAGCAGCTTATCGGCAACTAACTATGGCTACACCTTC. This encodes CASSLSATNYGYTF. Looking up the rest from reference TRBV5-1 and TRBJ1-2 gives the full variable domain: KAGVTQTPRYLIKTRGQQVTLSCSPISGHRSVSWYQQTPGQGLQFLFEYFSETQRNKGNFPGRFSGRQFSNSRSEMNVSTLELGDSALYLCASSLSATNYGYTFGSGTRLTVV.

V and J are TRBV4-2 and TRBJ1-2; D not resolved. Germline CDR1 is LGHNA and CDR2 is YNFKEQ. V lost 5 bases to trimming and J lost 8 bases, with 18 bases between them. This CDR3 has 14 amino acids. The CDR3 reads CASSSPATAAGYTF. The CDR3 nucleotides are TGTGCCAGCAGCTCCCCCGCAACAGCAGCCGGCTACACCTTC.

There are a few counts of this clone. The chain combines TRBV5-1 with TRBJ2-7, with D unclear. Trimming pared 1 base from V and 2 bases from J, leaving 7 bases between. CDR3 length: 13 amino acids. Germline-derived CDR1 and CDR2 are SGHRS and YFSETQ. The CDR3 DNA follows: TGCGCCAGCAGCTTGATCGGAACCTACGAGCAGTACTTC. Protein sequence: CASSLIGTYEQYF. Together with reference TRBV5-1 and TRBJ2-7, the CDR3 gives the full variable domain: KAGVTQTPRYLIKTRGQQVTLSCSPISGHRSVSWYQQTPGQGLQFLFEYFSETQRNKGNFPGRFSGRQFSNSRSEMNVSTLELGDSALYLCASSLIGTYEQYFGPGTRLTVT.

The CDR3 region is CASSTPGPKYNEQFF. DNA of the CDR3: TGTGCCAGCTCGACTCCGGGTCCAAAATACAATGAGCAGTTCTTC. The rearrangement uses TRBV28 and TRBJ2-1; no clear D gene. Trimming pared 8 bases from V and 4 bases from J, leaving 18 bases between. The CDR3 spans 15 residues. The germline CDR1 and CDR2 sequences are MDHEN and SYDVKM.

The rearrangement links TRBV28 to TRBJ2-7; D gene unclear. The germline CDR1 and CDR2 sequences are MDHEN and SYDVKM. The CDR3 is made up of 13 amino acids. The ends were cut back, 7 bases at V and 0 bases at J, with 10 bases in the middle. DNA for the CDR3: TGTGCCAGCAACCCGCCCGTCTCCTACGAGCAGTACTTC. Its translation: CASNPPVSYEQYF.

The V gene is TRBV6-5, the J gene TRBJ1-1; D ambiguous. V lost 4 bases, J lost 2 bases, and 14 bases lay in between. Germline V gene lookup returns CDR1 MNHEY and CDR2 SVGAGI. The CDR3 sequence is 15 residues long. The CDR3 sequence: CASSSNPGSNTEAFF. As DNA, the CDR3 is TGTGCCAGCAGTTCCAATCCCGGCTCCAACACTGAAGCTTTCTTT.

This rearrangement joins TRBV28 to TRBJ2-5, with D perhaps given as TRBD1 or TRBD2 (7 bases each). Germline CDR1 is MDHEN and CDR2 is SYDVKM. V was cut by 5 bases and J by 4 bases, with 17 bases left in between. The CDR3 has 15 residues. CDR3 in amino acids: CASSPHRGGRETQYF. The CDR3 coding sequence is TGTGCCAGCAGTCCCCACAGGGGAGGGCGAGAGACCCAGTACTTC. Full variable domain (missing parts from reference TRBV28 and TRBJ2-5): DVKVTQSSRYLVKRTGEKVFLECVQDMDHENMFWYRQDPGLGLRLIYFSYDVKMKEKGDIPEGYSVSREKKERFSLILESASTNQTSMYLCASSPHRGGRETQYFGPGTRLLVL.

The rearrangement uses TRBV7-6 and TRBJ2-1; D is possibly TRBD1 (6 bases). CDR1 is SGHVS, CDR2 FNYEAQ, per germline. CDR3 length: 14 amino acids. The V and J ends lost 6 bases and 3 bases respectively, with 12 bases between them. The CDR3 DNA is TGTGCCAGCAGACCTCTACAGGGCTACAATGAGCAGTTCTTC. Protein product: CASRPLQGYNEQFF.

The chain couples TRBV7-9 to TRBJ1-1; D not resolved. Trimming shortened V by 5 bases and J by 12 bases, and 13 bases separated the two germline ends. CDR1 SEHNR and CDR2 FQNEAQ come from the germline V gene (reference sequence). The CDR3 spans 11 residues. The CDR3 protein is CASSGYGSTFF. The CDR3 DNA reads TGTGCCAGCAGCGGATACGGATCGACTTTCTTT.

This chain connects TRBV29-1 to TRBJ1-1; possible D gene TRBD1, 5 bases. Trimming removed 4 bases from V and 4 bases from J, with 13 bases in between. CDR3 length: 13 residues. In germline, CDR1 is SQVTM, CDR2 ANQGSEA. The DNA for the CDR3 is TGCAGCGTTGCGCACGGGGGGGGCACTGAAGCTTTCTTT. Amino acid sequence: CSVAHGGGTEAFF.

This clone was seen a few times. This sequence joins TRBV2 and TRBJ1-2, with D perhaps TRBD1 (5 bases). Germline V gene data show CDR1 as SNHLY and CDR2 as FYNNEI. Trimming removed 3 bases from V and 12 bases from J, with 14 bases in between. CDR3 size: 12 residues. The chain's CDR3 is CASSEGHSRDTF. DNA of the CDR3: TGTGCCAGCAGTGAGGGGCACAGCCGGGACACCTTC.

The chain employs TRBV29-1 and TRBJ2-1; D unclear. V was pared by 5 bases and J by 5 bases, with 4 bases between. Looked up from germline, CDR1 is SQVTM and CDR2 is ANQGSEA. This CDR3 is 10 amino acids long. The CDR3 is CSVSNNEQFF. CDR3 coding DNA: TGCAGCGTTTCCAACAATGAGCAGTTCTTC.

In regard to this clone: This specimen includes other DNA sequences encoding the same CDR3. V is TRBV7-6 and J is TRBJ2-5; 8 positions match TRBD1. CDR3 size: 15 residues. In germline, CDR1 is SGHVS, CDR2 FNYEAQ. V lost 1 base, J lost 4 bases, and 5 bases stayed unmatched. The DNA for the CDR3 is TGTGCCAGCAGCTTAGGGGTACAGGGGGGAGAGACCCAGTACTTC. Translation gives CASSLGVQGGETQYF.

The V call is TRBV5-1, the J call TRBJ1-2; TRBD1 aligns across 10 bases. Germline CDR1 and CDR2: SGHRS and YFSETQ. Losses at the gene ends were 4 bases for V and 4 bases for J; bases not matched to a gene: 16. CDR3 size: 18 residues. The CDR3 sequence: CASSPKAGTGDPFYGYTF. As DNA, the CDR3 is TGCGCCAGCAGCCCGAAGGCCGGGACAGGGGACCCCTTCTATGGCTACACCTTC.

CDR3 DNA sequence: TGCGCCAGCAGCTTGGCTGGGGAAGCGGATGAGCAGTTCTTC. Its translation is CASSLAGEADEQFF. V and J are TRBV5-1 and TRBJ2-1, with a possible D match to TRBD2 (5 bases). The CDR3 loop spans 14 amino acids. V shed 0 bases and J shed 8 bases, with 12 bases lying between them. The germline V gene has CDR1 SGHRS and CDR2 YFSETQ.

The chain carries TRBV10-1 and TRBJ1-1; 8 nucleotides line up with TRBD1. The CDR3 runs 14 residues. After removal of 3 bases from V and 6 bases from J, the junction contained 6 bases not matched to a gene. Looked up from germline, CDR1 is WNHNN and CDR2 is SYGVQD (reference sequence). CDR3 in amino acids: CASSESRGRPEAFF. The CDR3 DNA is TGCGCCAGCAGTGAAAGCAGGGGGCGTCCTGAAGCTTTCTTT.

The V gene is TRBV4-2, the J gene TRBJ1-6; 9 bases are a match to TRBD1. CDR1 LGHNA and CDR2 YNFKEQ come from the germline V gene. This CDR3 has 16 residues. V shed 0 bases, J shed 7 bases, and the junction held 4 bases outside the gene matches. The CDR3 sequence is CASSQEGDRVNSPLHF. CDR3 nucleotide sequence: TGTGCCAGCAGCCAAGAAGGGGACAGGGTCAATTCACCCCTCCACTTT.

Concerning this clone itself: The sample contains more than one DNA sequence encoding this CDR3. This rearrangement joins TRBV12-5 to TRBJ2-2; TRBD2 matches at 7 bases. This CDR3 region has 18 residues. Germline CDR1 is LGHNT and CDR2 is FRNRAP. Trimming took 0 bases from V and 3 from J; bases not matched to a gene: 10. This chain's CDR3 is CASGLVLWRGTYTGELFF. The CDR3 coding sequence is TGTGCTAGTGGTTTGGTACTCTGGCGGGGGACCTACACCGGGGAGCTGTTTTTT.

The rearrangement uses TRBV6-1 and TRBJ1-2; D ambiguous. Trimming stripped 1 base from V and 0 bases from J, with 9 bases between. The germline CDR1 and CDR2 sequences are MNHNS and SASEGT. This CDR3 is built from 15 residues. CDR3 loop: CASSEVTAANYGYTF. The CDR3 DNA is TGTGCCAGCAGTGAAGTTACCGCAGCTAACTATGGCTACACCTTC.

The gene calls are TRBV6-1 and TRBJ1-1; D ambiguous. From germline, CDR1 is MNHNS and CDR2 SASEGT. The CDR3 contains 13 residues. V gave up 6 bases and J gave up 1 base, with 9 bases separating them. Here the CDR3 DNA reads TGTGCCAGCAGCCTCGCAAGGAACACTGAAGCTTTCTTT. As protein: CASSLARNTEAFF.

The chain uses TRBV5-1 and TRBJ2-6; weak D call: TRBD2 (7 bases). Germline lookup yields CDR1 SGHRS and CDR2 YFSETQ. Trimming stripped 4 bases from V and 2 bases from J, with 13 bases between. There are 16 residues in the CDR3. The chain's CDR3 is CASSKQGRAGANVLTF. Written as DNA, the CDR3 is TGCGCCAGCAGCAAGCAGGGGAGGGCTGGGGCCAACGTCCTGACTTTC. Variable domain in full (rest from reference TRBV5-1 and TRBJ2-6): KAGVTQTPRYLIKTRGQQVTLSCSPISGHRSVSWYQQTPGQGLQFLFEYFSETQRNKGNFPGRFSGRQFSNSRSEMNVSTLELGDSALYLCASSKQGRAGANVLTFGAGSRLTVL.